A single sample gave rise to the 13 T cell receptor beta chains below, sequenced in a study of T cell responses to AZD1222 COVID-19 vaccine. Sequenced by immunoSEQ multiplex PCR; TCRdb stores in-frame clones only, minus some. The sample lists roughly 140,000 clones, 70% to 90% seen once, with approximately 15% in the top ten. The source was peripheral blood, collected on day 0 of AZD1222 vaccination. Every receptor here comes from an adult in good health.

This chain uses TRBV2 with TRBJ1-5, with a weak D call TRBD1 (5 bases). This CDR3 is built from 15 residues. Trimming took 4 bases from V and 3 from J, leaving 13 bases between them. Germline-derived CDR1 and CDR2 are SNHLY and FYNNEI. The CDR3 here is CASSGGGAANQPQHF. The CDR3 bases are TGTGCCAGCAGTGGTGGGGGTGCGGCCAATCAGCCCCAGCATTTT.

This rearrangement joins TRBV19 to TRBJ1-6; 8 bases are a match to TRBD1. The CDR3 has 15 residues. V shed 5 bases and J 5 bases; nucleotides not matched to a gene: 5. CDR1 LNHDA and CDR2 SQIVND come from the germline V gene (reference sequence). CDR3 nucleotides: TGTGCCAGTAGTGTCCCGGGACAGGATAATTCACCCCTCCACTTT. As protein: CASSVPGQDNSPLHF.

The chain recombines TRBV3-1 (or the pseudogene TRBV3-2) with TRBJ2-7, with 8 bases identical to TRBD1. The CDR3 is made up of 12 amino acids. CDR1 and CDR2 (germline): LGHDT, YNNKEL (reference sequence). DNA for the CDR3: TGTGGGTCCGGGACAGGTTTTTACGAGCAGTACTTC. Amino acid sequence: CGSGTGFYEQYF.

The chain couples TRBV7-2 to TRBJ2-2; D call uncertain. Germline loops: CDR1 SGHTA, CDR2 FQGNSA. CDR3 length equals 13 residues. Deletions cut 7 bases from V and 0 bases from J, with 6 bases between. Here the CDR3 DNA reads TGTGCCAGCACGAACACGAACACCGGGGAGCTGTTTTTT. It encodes CASTNTNTGELFF.

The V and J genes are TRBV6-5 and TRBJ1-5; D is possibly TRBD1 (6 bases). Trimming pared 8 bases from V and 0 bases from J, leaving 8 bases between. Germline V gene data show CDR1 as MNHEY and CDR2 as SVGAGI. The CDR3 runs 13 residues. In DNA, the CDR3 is TGTGCCAGCGGACAGTATAGCAATCAGCCCCAGCATTTT. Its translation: CASGQYSNQPQHF.

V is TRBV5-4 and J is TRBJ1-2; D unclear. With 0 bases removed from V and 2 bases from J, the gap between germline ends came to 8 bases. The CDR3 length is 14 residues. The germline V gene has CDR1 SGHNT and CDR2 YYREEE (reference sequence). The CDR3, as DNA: TGTGCCAGCAGCTTGGAGGCGGGGAACTATGGCTACACCTTC. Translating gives CASSLEAGNYGYTF.

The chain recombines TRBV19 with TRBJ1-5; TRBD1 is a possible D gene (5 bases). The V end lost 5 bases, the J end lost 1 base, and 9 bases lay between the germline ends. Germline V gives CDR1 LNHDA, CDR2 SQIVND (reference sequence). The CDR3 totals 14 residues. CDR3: CASSVRDSNQPQHF. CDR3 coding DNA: TGTGCCAGTAGTGTCAGGGACAGCAATCAGCCCCAGCATTTT.

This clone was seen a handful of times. This CDR3 reads CASSASGGESTDTQYF. In nucleotides, the CDR3 is TGCGCCAGCAGCGCCTCTGGCGGGGAGAGCACAGATACGCAGTATTTT. J is TRBJ2-3 and V is TRBV5-1; possibly TRBD2 for D (6 bases). Germline V CDR1 and CDR2: SGHRS, YFSETQ. This CDR3 has 16 amino acids. Trimming left V 4 bases short and J 0 bases short, with 15 bases between.

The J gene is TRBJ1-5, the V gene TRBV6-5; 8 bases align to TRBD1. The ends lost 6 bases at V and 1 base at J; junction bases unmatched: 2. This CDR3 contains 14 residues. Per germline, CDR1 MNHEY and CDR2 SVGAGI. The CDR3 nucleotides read TGTGCCAGCAGGGACAGGGCAAGCAATCAGCCCCAGCATTTT. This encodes CASRDRASNQPQHF.

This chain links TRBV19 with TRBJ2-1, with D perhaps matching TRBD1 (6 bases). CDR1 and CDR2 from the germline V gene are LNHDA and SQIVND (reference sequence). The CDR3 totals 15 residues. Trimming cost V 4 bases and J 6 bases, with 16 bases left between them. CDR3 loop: CASSSQGRVGNEQFF. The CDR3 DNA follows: TGTGCCAGTAGTAGTCAGGGGAGAGTGGGCAATGAGCAGTTCTTC.

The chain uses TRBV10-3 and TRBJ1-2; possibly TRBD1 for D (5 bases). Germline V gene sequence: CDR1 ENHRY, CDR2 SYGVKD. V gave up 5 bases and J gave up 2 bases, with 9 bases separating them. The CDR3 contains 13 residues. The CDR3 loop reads CAISSGQNYGYTF. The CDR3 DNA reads TGTGCCATCAGTTCAGGGCAGAACTATGGCTACACCTTC.

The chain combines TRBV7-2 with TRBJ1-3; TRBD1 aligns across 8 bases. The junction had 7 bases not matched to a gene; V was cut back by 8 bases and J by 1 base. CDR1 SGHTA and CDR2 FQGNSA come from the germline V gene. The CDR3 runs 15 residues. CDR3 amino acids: CASRPQGASGNTIYF. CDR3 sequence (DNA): TGTGCCAGCCGCCCGCAGGGGGCATCTGGAAACACCATATATTTT.

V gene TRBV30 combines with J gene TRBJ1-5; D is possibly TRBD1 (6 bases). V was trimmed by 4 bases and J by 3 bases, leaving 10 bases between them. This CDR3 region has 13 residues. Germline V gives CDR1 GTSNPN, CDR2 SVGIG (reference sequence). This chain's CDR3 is CAWTQGFNQPQHF. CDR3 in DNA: TGTGCCTGGACACAGGGATTCAATCAGCCCCAGCATTTT.